This T cell receptor beta chain appears in the sequencing data of a study of shared clonotypes between healthy human individuals. Using immunoSEQ multiplex PCR, the repertoire was profiled, and TCRdb retains in-frame clones only, with some absent. In the table there are about 1.5 million clones, over 95% of which are singletons. CDR3 length equals 15 residues. With V trimmed by 1 base and J by 8 bases, 8 bases remained unmatched. Germline CDR1 reads SEHNR; CDR2 reads FQNEAQ (reference sequence). About this clone itself: The target antigen is unknown.

Memory CD4+ cells were the fraction left after CD45RA+ naive selection. Whole-study results and caveats: Clonotypes shared by all four sorted-subset donors had higher generation probabilities than non-shared clonotypes. Estimated clonotype richness was generally higher in naive than memory subsets. Since donors were few, the genetic and exposure-history diversity represented was limited.

The clonotype originates from a man younger than 40 in good health. The rearrangement links TRBV7-9 to TRBJ2-5; TRBD1 matches at 9 bases. Sequencing was performed on naive CD4+ T cells sorted from blood. Specified subset: CD45RA+ positively selected. This CDR3 is CASSLEDRGDETQYF. CDR3 nucleotides: TGTGCCAGCAGCTTAGAGGACAGGGGAGATGAAACCCAGTACTTC. Drawing the rest from reference TRBV7-9 and TRBJ2-5, the complete variable domain is DTGVSQNPRHKITKRGQNVTFRCDPISEHNRLYWYRQTLGQGPEFLTYFQNEAQLEKSRLLSDRFSAERPKGSFSTLEIQRTEQGDSAMYLCASSLEDRGDETQYFGPGTRLLVL.